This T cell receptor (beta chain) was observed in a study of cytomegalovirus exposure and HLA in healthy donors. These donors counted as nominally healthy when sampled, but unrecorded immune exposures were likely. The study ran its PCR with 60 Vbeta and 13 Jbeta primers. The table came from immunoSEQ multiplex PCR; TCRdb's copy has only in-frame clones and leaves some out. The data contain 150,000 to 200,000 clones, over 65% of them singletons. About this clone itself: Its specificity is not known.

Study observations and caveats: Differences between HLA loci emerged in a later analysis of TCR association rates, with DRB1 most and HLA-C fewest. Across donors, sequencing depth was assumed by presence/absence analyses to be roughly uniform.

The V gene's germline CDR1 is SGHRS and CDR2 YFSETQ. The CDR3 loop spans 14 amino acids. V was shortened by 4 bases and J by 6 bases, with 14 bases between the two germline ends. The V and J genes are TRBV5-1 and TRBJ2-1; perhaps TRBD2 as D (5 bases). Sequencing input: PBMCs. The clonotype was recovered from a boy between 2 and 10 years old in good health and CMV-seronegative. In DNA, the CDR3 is TGCGCCAGCAGCCCTGGACTCGGCGGCAATGAGCAGTTCTTC. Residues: CASSPGLGGNEQFF.